What follows is one T cell receptor (beta chain) and its context. Its target is not known. The germline V gene has CDR1 SGHRS and CDR2 YFSETQ. The CDR3 spans 14 residues. V was pared by 7 bases and J by 6 bases, with 12 bases of the junction left unmatched. The data belong to a study of cytomegalovirus exposure and HLA in healthy donors. As for the study in general: The Caucasian-associated ancestry cluster contained around four fifths of the approximately 400 genotyped donors.

Overall study findings and caveats: An analysis done earlier found most TCR beta V segments productive about 87% or about 30% of the time. Another analysis was done later, and it associated roughly 15,000 TCR beta sequences with HLA alleles at 0.05 false discovery rate.

Healthy bone marrow donors formed the donor group. PCR amplification relied on 60 Vbeta primers (plus 13 Jbeta primers). The method was immunoSEQ multiplex PCR; TCRdb's version includes in-frame clones alone and lacks a portion of them. The table has 85,000 to 100,000 clones, 63% seen once. Sequencing was done on a sample of PBMCs. The receptor was derived from a woman in her twenties or thirties in good health and CMV-seronegative. J is TRBJ1-1 and V is TRBV5-1; TRBD1 aligns across 7 bases. This CDR3 is CASGKQGLGAEAFF. The CDR3 nucleotides read TGCGCCAGCGGAAAACAGGGGTTGGGGGCTGAAGCTTTCTTT.